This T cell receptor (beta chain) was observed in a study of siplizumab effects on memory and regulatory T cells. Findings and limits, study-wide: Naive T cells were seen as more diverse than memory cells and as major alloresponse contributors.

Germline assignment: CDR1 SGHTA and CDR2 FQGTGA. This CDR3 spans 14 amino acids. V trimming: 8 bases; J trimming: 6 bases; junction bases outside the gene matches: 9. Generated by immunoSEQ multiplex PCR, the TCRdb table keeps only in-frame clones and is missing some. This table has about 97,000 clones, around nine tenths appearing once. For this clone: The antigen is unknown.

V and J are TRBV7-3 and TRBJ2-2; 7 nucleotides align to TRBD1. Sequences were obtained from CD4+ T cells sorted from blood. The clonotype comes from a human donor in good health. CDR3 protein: CASGVSDRAGELFF. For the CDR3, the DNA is TGTGCCAGCGGGGTTAGCGACAGGGCCGGGGAGCTGTTTTTT.